This T cell receptor beta chain was obtained from a study of CD8+ T cells in alopecia areata (dated by TCRdb to 2016 to 2019). Some background on the complete study: Skin from C3H/HeJ donors aged 6-12 months with spontaneous alopecia was grafted onto female C3H/HeJ recipients aged roughly 6-10 weeks. In humans, TCRbeta sequencing was performed on scalp tissue and on sorted CD4+ and CD8+ peripheral blood T cells from healthy controls and from patients with patchy or totalis/universalis alopecia areata. RNA was obtained with the PAXgene miRNA kit for fixed scalp, the miRNeasy kit for PBMCs, and the RNeasy kit for mouse skin. TCRbeta CDR3 regions were amplified by immunoSEQ multiplex PCR with 35 Vbeta forward and 13 Jbeta reverse primers. To study T cell clonal expansion in alopecia areata, the researchers applied high-throughput TCRbeta sequencing to both the C3H/HeJ mouse model and human patients. Scalp clonality was compared across normal scalp (n=4), patchy alopecia areata scalp (n=8), and alopecia totalis/universalis scalp (n=8).

What the authors observed across the whole study: Compared with normal scalp, lesional scalp, particularly in alopecia totalis/universalis, had higher clonality and more expanded CD8+ clones, which suggests antigenic drive. Unlike mouse skin, which is dominated by gammadelta T cells, normal human skin has resident alphabeta T cells that are also sequenced, and this complicates analysis of the scalp TCR repertoire. Shared TCR sequences between patients were less evident than in mice, which may be partly attributable to HLA diversity in the patient population.

The CDR3 numbers 17 residues from cysteine through phenylalanine. Sequencing covers 39 bases of the CDR3, shown here with the frame starting at base 1. CDR1 and CDR2 are read off the germline V gene as SGHSA and FRNQAP. At the junction V is shortened by 0 bases and J by 0 bases; bases outside the gene matches: 6. The library was made by the immunoSEQ multiplex PCR assay. For TCR sequencing, RNA was extracted from every sample and reverse transcribed into cDNA to serve as template. SuperScript III was used to make first-strand cDNA, primed with a 2:1 mix of oligo-dT and random hexamers. Amplification bias was assessed with a synthetic immune receptor repertoire, and residual bias was removed computationally. Libraries were sequenced on Illumina HiSeq with 60 bp reads covering the CDR3, read from J toward V. In the original analysis: Raw reads were preprocessed to remove errors, and CDR3 was defined by IMGT conventions from the conserved cysteine to phenylalanine. Clonality was calculated as 1 minus Shannon entropy normalized by log2 of the number of productive unique TCRs. Whether scalp clones were CD4 or CD8 was inferred by matching scalp TCRbeta sequences against CD4 and CD8 repertoires sorted from blood. TCRdb's version of the immuneACCESS table is confined to in-frame rearrangements and falls short of the full clone set. An unresolved V gene accounts for under half of the shortfall where checked; the remainder is of unknown origin. V, J and clone size derive from that table, while D and trimming were established from the DNA sequence. The sample comprises roughly 120,000 clones, and every one was counted more than once. The ten largest clones take up about 20% of the sample.

As regards this clone: It lacks a known antigen. This receptor is murine, so its gene names and germline sequences reflect the mouse genome. Coverage ceases 4 residues before the CDR3 finishes, and the germline J gene fills in the end.

The rearranged segments are TRBV16 and TRBJ2-5; 7 nucleotides in the junction match TRBD1. Sequenced sample: lesional skin. The TCR comes from a C3H/HeJ mouse with alopecia areata. These mice carry the MHC haplotype H2-k. The CDR3 loop reads CASSLDPGGFNQDTQYF. CDR3 DNA (partial): TGTGCAAGCAGCTTAGACCCAGGGGGATTTAACCAAGAC.